The source of this T cell receptor beta chain is a study of identical twins. In the case of this clonotype: This may come from a read error, since a much larger clone is one base off.

From the 5' RACE reads, TCRdb called clonotypes with MiXCR, one entry per CDR3 protein. The data show around 280,000 distinct CDR3 sequences, with about 8.3% seen just once and approximately 2.1% held by the top ten. Germline loops: CDR1 LGHNA, CDR2 YNFKEQ. CDR3 size: 18 residues. The V segment lost 4 bases and the J segment 0 bases; nucleotides outside the gene matches: 8. The data also belong to a second study, concerning yellow fever vaccine responses in identical twins.

The chain joins TRBV4-2 to TRBJ2-7; 14 nucleotides align to TRBD2. The sequence came from a woman aged 18-30 years in good health. Sequences were obtained from memory (CD45RO+) T cells sorted from blood. The CDR3 sequence: CASSRAGTSGRTSYEQYF. Here the CDR3 DNA reads TGTGCCAGCAGCCGAGCCGGGACTAGCGGGAGAACCTCCTACGAGCAGTACTTC.